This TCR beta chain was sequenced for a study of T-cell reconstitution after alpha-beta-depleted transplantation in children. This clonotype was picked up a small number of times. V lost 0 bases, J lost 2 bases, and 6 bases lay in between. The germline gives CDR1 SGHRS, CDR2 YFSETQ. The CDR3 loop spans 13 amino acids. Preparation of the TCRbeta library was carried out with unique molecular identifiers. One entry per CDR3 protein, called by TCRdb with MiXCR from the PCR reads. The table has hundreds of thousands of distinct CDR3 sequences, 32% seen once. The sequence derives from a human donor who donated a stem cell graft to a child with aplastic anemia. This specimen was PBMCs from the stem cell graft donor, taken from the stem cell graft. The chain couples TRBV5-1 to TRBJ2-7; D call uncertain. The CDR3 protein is CASSLERTYEQYF. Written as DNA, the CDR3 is TGCGCCAGCAGCTTGGAGAGAACCTACGAGCAGTACTTC.